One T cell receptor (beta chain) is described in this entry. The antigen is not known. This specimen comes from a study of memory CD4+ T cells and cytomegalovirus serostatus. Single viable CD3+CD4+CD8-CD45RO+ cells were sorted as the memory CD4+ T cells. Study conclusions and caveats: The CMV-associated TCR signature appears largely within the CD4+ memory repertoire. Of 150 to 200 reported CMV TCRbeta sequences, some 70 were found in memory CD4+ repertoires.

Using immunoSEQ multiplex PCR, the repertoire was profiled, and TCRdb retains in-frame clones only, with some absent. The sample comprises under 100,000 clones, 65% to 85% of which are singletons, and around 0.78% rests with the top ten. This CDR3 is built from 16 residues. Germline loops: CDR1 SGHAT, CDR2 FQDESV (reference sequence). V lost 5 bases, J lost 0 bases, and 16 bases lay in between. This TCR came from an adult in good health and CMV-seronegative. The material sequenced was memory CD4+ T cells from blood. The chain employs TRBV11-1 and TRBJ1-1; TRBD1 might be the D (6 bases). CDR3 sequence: CASSRYGGRVNTEAFF. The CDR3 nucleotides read TGTGCCAGCAGCCGATATGGGGGCAGGGTGAACACTGAAGCTTTCTTT.